This T cell receptor (beta chain) was sequenced during a study of shared clonotypes between healthy human individuals. Study details: Sampling drew on donors who were two women and three men aged 18 to 49.

Regarding this clone: Its antigen is unidentified.

Libraries were prepared by immunoSEQ multiplex PCR; TCRdb keeps only in-frame clonotypes and omits some of them. This table holds fewer than 2.5 million clones, more than 85% found once. Donors were healthy HIV-negative adults without recent acute infections or vaccinations. Findings of the study overall: The represented genetic and exposure-history diversity was limited by the small number of donors. Among four donors, roughly 5.4% of naive CD4 clonotypes were found in common.

Germline V gives CDR1 MNHEY, CDR2 SMNVEV (reference sequence). V lost 8 bases and J lost 0, with 17 bases in between. The CDR3 runs to 15 residues. V usage is TRBV27 and J usage is TRBJ2-7; D might be TRBD1 (5 bases). The source material was naive CD4+ T cells from PBMCs. Subset indicated: CD45RA+ positively selected. The clonotype originates from a young man in good health. Some clones in this sample may be carry-over from other donors' samples. The CDR3 spells CASGPGQGSSYEQYF. The CDR3 DNA follows: TGTGCCAGCGGTCCAGGGCAGGGTAGCTCCTACGAGCAGTACTTC.